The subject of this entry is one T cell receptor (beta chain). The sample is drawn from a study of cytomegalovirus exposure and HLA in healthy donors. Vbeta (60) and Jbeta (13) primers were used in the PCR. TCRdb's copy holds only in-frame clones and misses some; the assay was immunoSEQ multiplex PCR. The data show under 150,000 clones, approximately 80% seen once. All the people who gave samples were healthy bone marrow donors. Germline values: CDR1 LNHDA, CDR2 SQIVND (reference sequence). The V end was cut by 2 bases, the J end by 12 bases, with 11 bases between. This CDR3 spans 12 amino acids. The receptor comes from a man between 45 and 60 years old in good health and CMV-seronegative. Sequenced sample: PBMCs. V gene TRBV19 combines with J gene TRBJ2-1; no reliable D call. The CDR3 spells CASSITAGAQFF. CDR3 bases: TGTGCCAGTAGTATAACAGCAGGCGCGCAGTTCTTC.